The 16 T cell receptor beta chains reported below all come from one sample, sequenced in a study of T cells after yellow fever vaccination. TCRdb ran MiXCR on the 5' RACE reads and lists one entry per CDR3 protein. The table includes 100,000 to 150,000 distinct CDR3 sequences, 8% to 10% detected once. The sample was CD8+ T cells sorted from PBMCs, taken on the day of the yellow fever booster vaccination. The source is a man younger than 35 who received the YFV17D yellow fever vaccine.

The J gene is TRBJ2-1, the V gene TRBV12-3 or TRBV12-4; D not certain. CDR3 size: 13 residues. The germline V and J ends were trimmed by 7 bases and 10 bases, with 17 bases remaining between them. CDR3 sequence: CASTFGGPAEQFF. The CDR3 DNA sequence: TGTGCCAGCACCTTCGGTGGGCCCGCCGAGCAGTTCTTC.

This chain links TRBV25-1 with TRBJ1-1, with a tentative D call TRBD1 (5 bases). The germline V gene encodes CDR1 MGHDK and CDR2 SYGVNS. This CDR3 comprises 12 residues. Trimming stripped 3 bases from V and 13 bases from J, with 15 bases between. The CDR3 DNA reads TGTGCCAGCAGTGACACAGCCCCCGGACATTTCTTT. Its translation: CASSDTAPGHFF. Combining the CDR3 with reference TRBV25-1 and TRBJ1-1 gives the whole variable domain EADIYQTPRYLVIGTGKKITLECSQTMGHDKMYWYQQDPGMELHLIHYSYGVNSTEKGDLSSESTVSRIRTEHFPLTLESARPSHTSQYLCASSDTAPGHFFGQGTRLTVV.

A few counts support this clonotype. The chain uses TRBV19 and TRBJ1-5, with D tentatively TRBD1 (5 bases). Germline V gene sequence: CDR1 LNHDA, CDR2 SQIVND (reference sequence). CDR3 length: 16 residues. V lost 3 bases, J lost 4 bases, and 16 bases lay in between. CDR3 DNA sequence: TGTGCCAGTAGTATTAAACGGGACCGACCTAATCAGCCCCAGCATTTT. This gives the protein CASSIKRDRPNQPQHF.

The chain recombines TRBV5-1 with TRBJ2-5; the match to TRBD1 covers 8 bases. Per the germline V gene, CDR1 is SGHRS and CDR2 is YFSETQ. V lost 4 bases and J lost 4; bases outside the gene matches: 12. The CDR3 extends over 16 amino acids. DNA for the CDR3: TGCGCCAGCAGCATTCGGACAGGGATGGTAGGAGAGACCCAGTACTTC. Translation gives CASSIRTGMVGETQYF.

This clonotype was observed at least ten times. V and J are TRBV6-5 and TRBJ1-1; a possible D gene is TRBD1 (6 bases). In germline, CDR1 is MNHEY, CDR2 SVGAGI. The ends were cut back, 4 bases at V and 6 bases at J, with 12 bases in the middle. The CDR3 loop spans 13 amino acids. The CDR3 nucleotides are TGTGCCAGCAGTTTAGGGGGGAAACCTGAAGCTTTCTTT. Residues: CASSLGGKPEAFF.

This clonotype was found many times. This sequence joins TRBV6-6 and TRBJ1-1; D ambiguous. Germline assignment: CDR1 MNHNY and CDR2 SVGAGI (reference sequence). CDR3 size: 13 residues. The germline V and J ends were trimmed by 4 bases and 5 bases, with 11 bases remaining between them. CDR3: CASSWKGRTEAFF. CDR3 DNA: TGTGCCAGCAGTTGGAAGGGTCGGACTGAAGCTTTCTTT.

This clonotype was detected many times. The V gene is TRBV7-3, the J gene TRBJ2-2; the D gene is possibly TRBD1 (5 bases). There are 14 residues in the CDR3. V lost 4 bases and J 4 bases, leaving 10 bases between the germline ends. Germline V gives CDR1 SGHTA, CDR2 FQGTGA. This CDR3 is CASSSTGPTGELFF. In nucleotides, the CDR3 is TGTGCCAGCAGCTCTACAGGCCCCACCGGGGAGCTGTTTTTT. The variable domain in full, with the rest retrieved from reference TRBV7-3 and TRBJ2-2, is GAGVSQTPSNKVTEKGKYVELRCDPISGHTALYWYRQSLGQGPEFLIYFQGTGAADDSGLPNDRFFAVRPEGSVSTLKIQRTERGDSAVYLCASSSTGPTGELFFGEGSRLTVL.

This sequence joins TRBV10-3 and TRBJ2-1; 8 positions match TRBD2. Germline CDR1 and CDR2: ENHRY and SYGVKD. The length of the CDR3 is 14 residues. J gave up 5 bases and V 6 bases, and 6 bases lay outside the gene matches. The CDR3 sequence is CAIRGTRGDNEQFF. The CDR3 nucleotides are TGTGCCATCAGAGGGACTAGGGGAGACAATGAGCAGTTCTTC.

This rearrangement joins TRBV7-3 to TRBJ2-3; D is unclear. CDR3 length: 13 amino acids. Germline assignment: CDR1 SGHTA and CDR2 FQGTGA. V lost 2 bases and J 4 bases, leaving 7 bases between the germline ends. The CDR3 here is CASSLPHSDTQYF. CDR3 DNA sequence: TGTGCCAGCAGCTTACCCCACTCAGATACGCAGTATTTT.

The chain carries TRBV4-1 and TRBJ1-1; D gene ambiguous. This CDR3 comprises 15 residues. Germline CDR1 and CDR2: MGHRA and YSYEKL. V was shortened by 1 base and J by 5 bases, with 14 bases between the two germline ends. The DNA for the CDR3 is TGCGCCAGCAGCCAAGGTATGTCAAGGAGGACTGAAGCTTTCTTT. Its protein product is CASSQGMSRRTEAFF.

This clonotype was counted ten times or more. The genes are TRBV15 and TRBJ2-7; possible D gene TRBD1, 5 bases. The CDR3 has 13 amino acids. Trimming cost V 1 base and J 4 bases, with 8 bases left between them. Germline lookup yields CDR1 LNHNV and CDR2 YYDKDF (reference sequence). The CDR3 loop is CATSRAPGYEQYV. As DNA, the CDR3 is TGTGCCACCAGCAGAGCCCCAGGGTACGAGCAGTACGTC.

This clonotype was counted at least ten times. J is TRBJ1-2 and V is TRBV4-1; unclear D gene. This CDR3 region has 14 residues. The germline V and J ends were trimmed by 5 bases and 4 bases, with 14 bases remaining between them. Germline-derived CDR1 and CDR2 are MGHRA and YSYEKL. The CDR3 DNA reads TGCGCCAGCAGCGCGGGTTTGGGATCCTATGGCTACACCTTC. Translating gives CASSAGLGSYGYTF.

Many counts were recorded for this clonotype. The chain couples TRBV6-5 to TRBJ2-5; 8 bases are a match to TRBD2. The length of the CDR3 is 16 residues. The V and J ends lost 2 bases and 5 bases, in that order; junction bases with no gene match: 10. Germline assignment: CDR1 MNHEY and CDR2 SVGAGI. The CDR3 DNA follows: TGTGCCAGCAGTTACGGAGCGGGGGTTATGAGCGAGACCCAGTACTTC. Amino acids: CASSYGAGVMSETQYF.

The table lists this clonotype with a few counts. The genes are TRBV7-9 and TRBJ2-3, with TRBD1 matching 9 bases. V trimming: 5 bases; J trimming: 8 bases; junction bases outside the gene matches: 5. CDR1 and CDR2 (germline): SEHNR, FQNEAQ (reference sequence). The CDR3 length is 13 residues. The CDR3 DNA reads TGTGCCAGCAGCCCAGGGACAGGGTCTACGCAGTATTTT. This sequence encodes CASSPGTGSTQYF.

In its sample, this clonotype was seen a few times. V and J are TRBV4-1 and TRBJ2-1; a possible D gene is TRBD1 (6 bases). Germline-derived CDR1 and CDR2 are MGHRA and YSYEKL. V lost 0 bases, J lost 6 bases, and 15 bases lay in between. This CDR3 region has 16 residues. The DNA for the CDR3 is TGCGCCAGCAGCCAAGAAAATCTGGACAGACGCAATGAGCAGTTCTTC. Translated, it gives CASSQENLDRRNEQFF.

This clonotype was seen more than once but under ten times. The chain employs TRBV6-2 or TRBV6-3 and TRBJ1-2, with no clear D. V lost 2 bases to trimming and J lost 6 bases, with 4 bases between them. This CDR3 comprises 11 residues. Per the germline V gene, CDR1 is MNHEY and CDR2 is SVGEGT. The CDR3, as DNA: TGTGCCAGCAGTTACCCTAATGGCTACACCTTC. Residues: CASSYPNGYTF.